Shown below are 28 T cell receptor beta chains from a single sample sequenced in a study of glioma-infiltrating T cells listed by TCRdb under 2016. Data came from an Illumina MiSeq. TCR alpha and beta CDR3 regions were amplified with the iRepertoire nested amplicon-rescue multiplex PCR (arm-PCR) platform from RNA. TCRdb redid the processing of the public reads, applying fastp at Q25 and MiXCR, and retained in-frame beta chains. Duplicate CDR3 protein sequences are folded into a single record with the most common DNA and genes. This sample gives 170,000 or so distinct CDR3 sequences in total; more than 35% of them show up just once. The ten largest clones represent around 4.9% of the sample. The sequencing sample was made of glioma tissue, nonneoplastic brain tissue, or PBMCs (not recorded which). Source of these receptors: a human donor with low-grade glioma or glioblastoma, undergoing nonglioma brain surgery, or in good health (not recorded which).

There are many counts of this clonotype. The chain has TRBV20-1 and TRBJ1-2; the D gene is possibly TRBD1 (5 bases). Germline CDR1 is DFQATT and CDR2 is SNEGSKA (reference sequence). This CDR3 contains 16 residues. Trimming cost V 6 bases and J 5 bases, with 25 bases left between them. This CDR3 reads CSAPVGGRARLYGYTF. CDR3 sequence (DNA): TGCAGTGCCCCAGTCGGGGGTCGGGCGCGGTTGTATGGCTACACCTTC.

This clonotype was seen only a few times. The chain is built from TRBV18 and TRBJ2-3, with D uncertain. V was cut by 2 bases and J by 0 bases, with 3 bases left in between. Germline V gene sequence: CDR1 KGHSH, CDR2 LQKENI. This CDR3 is 13 amino acids long. The CDR3 loop reads CASSPYSTDTQYF. The CDR3 DNA follows: TGTGCCAGCTCACCATATAGCACAGATACGCAGTATTTT.

Only a few counts were recorded for this clonotype. It may be a read error: a sequence one base away is much more abundant. The V call is TRBV28, the J call TRBJ2-7; D is unclear. There are 12 residues in the CDR3. The germline gives CDR1 MDHEN, CDR2 SYDVKM. This chain's CDR3 is CASSFQNYVQYF. DNA of the CDR3: TGTGCCAGCAGTTTTCAGAACTACGTGCAGTACTTC.

The table lists this clonotype with many counts. The CDR3 is CASSFGLYQETQYF. The CDR3 DNA follows: TGTGCCAGCAGTTTTGGGTTGTACCAAGAGACCCAGTACTTC. The chain uses TRBV28 and TRBJ2-5; D is unclear. Germline-derived CDR1 and CDR2 are MDHEN and SYDVKM. With 3 bases removed from V and 0 bases from J, the gap between germline ends came to 8 bases. The CDR3 totals 14 residues.

As concerns this clonotype: Possible read error: a much larger clone is one base away. The chain uses TRBV3-1 and TRBJ2-1; tentative D call: TRBD1 (5 bases). CDR1 is LGHDT, CDR2 YNNKEL, per germline (reference sequence). The CDR3 is 14 residues long. In DNA form, the CDR3 reads TGTGCCAGCAGCCAAAATGGGGCCCAGGATGAGCAGTTATTC. It translates to CASSQNGAQDEQLF.

The J gene is TRBJ2-5, the V gene TRBV29-1; 12 nucleotides align to TRBD2. The junction had 4 bases not matched to a gene; V was cut back by 1 base and J by 4 bases. CDR1 is SQVTM, CDR2 ANQGSEA, per germline. This CDR3 spans 15 amino acids. CDR3 residues: CSVEGLAGALETQYF. As DNA, the CDR3 is TGCAGCGTTGAAGGACTAGCGGGAGCCCTAGAGACCCAGTACTTC.

The V gene is TRBV7-2, the J gene TRBJ2-2; 7 bases are shared with TRBD2. The junction had 7 bases not matched to a gene; V was cut back by 5 bases and J by 1 base. From germline, CDR1 is SGHTA and CDR2 FQGNSA. CDR3 length equals 16 residues. The CDR3 sequence: CASSPGRGENTGELFF. The CDR3 DNA is TGTGCCAGCAGCCCCGGACGGGGGGAGAACACCGGGGAGCTGTTTTTT.

This clonotype was seen ten or more times. J is TRBJ1-1 and V is TRBV28, with D unclear. The CDR3 sequence is 16 residues long. Trimming removed 3 bases from V and 1 base from J, with 15 bases in between. Germline V gives CDR1 MDHEN, CDR2 SYDVKM. The CDR3 is CASSFKVYGPNTEAFF. The CDR3 DNA is TGTGCCAGCAGTTTTAAGGTTTATGGGCCGAACACTGAAGCTTTCTTT.

This clonotype was recorded at least ten times. This chain links TRBV20-1 with TRBJ2-1, with a tentative D call TRBD1 (6 bases). Trimming stripped 4 bases from V and 2 bases from J, with 12 bases between. Per germline, CDR1 DFQATT and CDR2 SNEGSKA (reference sequence). This CDR3 is built from 14 residues. CDR3 sequence: CSATKTGPYNEQFF. CDR3 nucleotide sequence: TGCAGTGCTACCAAGACAGGCCCCTACAATGAGCAGTTCTTC.

The sample holds many counts of this clonotype. The chain joins TRBV28 to TRBJ2-5, with D possibly being TRBD2 (6 bases). This CDR3 contains 14 residues. Trimming pared 2 bases from V and 4 bases from J, leaving 11 bases between. CDR1 is MDHEN and CDR2 is SYDVKM in the germline V gene. CDR3 sequence reads: CASSLAGFGETQYF. CDR3 nucleotides: TGTGCCAGCAGTTTAGCGGGATTCGGAGAGACCCAGTACTTC.

With respect to this clonotype: A read error may produce the germline difference seen at one junction end. The V gene is TRBV18, the J gene TRBJ2-1, with TRBD2 identical over 9 bases. The germline gives CDR1 KGHSH, CDR2 LQKENI. The CDR3 extends over 17 amino acids. The CDR3 coding sequence is TGTGCCAGCTCACCATTTAGCGGGAGATTGTCCTACAATGAGAAGTTCTTC. Its translation: CASSPFSGRLSYNEKFF. Together with reference TRBV18 and TRBJ2-1, the CDR3 gives the full variable domain: NAGVMQNPRHLVRRRGQEARLRCSPMKGHSHVYWYRQLPEEGLKFMVYLQKENIIDESGMPKERFSAEFPKEGPSILRIQQVVRGDSAAYFCASSPFSGRLSYNEKFFGPGTRLTVL.

The V gene is TRBV11-1, the J gene TRBJ2-1; 7 positions agree with TRBD2. V lost 3 bases to trimming and J lost 8 bases; unmatched junction nucleotides: 10. This CDR3 comprises 15 residues. Germline CDR1 is SGHAT and CDR2 is FQDESV (reference sequence). The DNA for the CDR3 is TGTGCCAGCAGCTTCCTGTTAGCGGGCCGGGATGAGCAGTTCTTC. Translated: CASSFLLAGRDEQFF.

This sequence joins TRBV2 and TRBJ1-5; 11 nucleotides align to TRBD1. The trim removed 6 bases at V and 8 bases at J, leaving 12 bases unmatched. Germline CDR1 is SNHLY and CDR2 is FYNNEI. There are 16 residues in the CDR3. CDR3 DNA sequence: TGTGCCAGCAGCCTACGCGGACAGGGGGCAGATGAGCCCCAGCATTTT. Translation gives CASSLRGQGADEPQHF.

This clonotype was seen just once. Since a much larger clone is just one base distant, this may be a read error. This chain connects TRBV7-2 to TRBJ2-1, with D perhaps matching TRBD1 or TRBD2 (5 bases each). The CDR3 is 14 residues long. From germline, CDR1 is SGHTA and CDR2 FQGNSA. The CDR3 DNA reads as TGTGCCAGCAGCTTAGGGGACGACTACAATGAGCAGTTATTC. This gives the protein CASSLGDDYNEQLF. Drawing the rest from reference TRBV7-2 and TRBJ2-1, the complete variable domain is GAGVSQSPSNKVTEKGKDVELRCDPISGHTALYWYRQSLGQGLEFLIYFQGNSAPDKSGLPSDRFSAERTGGSVSTLTIQRTQQEDSAVYLCASSLGDDYNEQLFGPGTRLTVL.

There are many counts of this clonotype. The chain recombines TRBV2 with TRBJ2-1; no reliable D call. This CDR3 is built from 13 residues. The V and J ends lost 5 bases and 7 bases respectively, with 12 bases between them. Germline V gives CDR1 SNHLY, CDR2 FYNNEI. The CDR3 reads CASSLGRLNEQFF. Written as DNA, the CDR3 is TGTGCCAGCAGTCTCGGGCGTCTAAATGAGCAGTTCTTC.

About this clonotype itself: Possible read error: a much larger clone is one base away. The chain links TRBV20-1 to TRBJ2-7, with 9 bases matching TRBD2. The CDR3 is made up of 15 amino acids. Trimming took 4 bases from V and 1 from J; bases not matched to a gene: 8. Germline V gene lookup returns CDR1 DFQATT and CDR2 SNEGSKA (reference sequence). The CDR3 region has the DNA TGCAGTGCTATGGCTTTTCTAGCGGGGTCCTACGAGCAGTACTTC. It specifies CSAMAFLAGSYEQYF.

This clonotype was observed a few times. V usage is TRBV24-1 and J usage is TRBJ1-1; D remains unclear. This CDR3 has 14 amino acids. Germline V gene sequence: CDR1 KGHDR, CDR2 SFDVKD. Trimming took off 7 bases at V and 8 bases at J, with 19 bases between the two ends. The CDR3 loop reads CATRGRERQSEAFF. CDR3 bases: TGTGCCACCAGGGGGAGAGAGAGGCAGTCGGAAGCTTTCTTT.

Only a few counts were recorded for this clonotype. V gene TRBV10-1 combines with J gene TRBJ2-1; no definite D call. Per the germline V gene, CDR1 is WNHNN and CDR2 is SYGVQD (reference sequence). V was cut by 0 bases and J by 10 bases, with 4 bases left in between. The CDR3 totals 11 residues. The CDR3 sequence is CASSESLEQFF. As DNA, the CDR3 is TGCGCCAGCAGTGAGTCGCTCGAGCAGTTCTTC.

The V and J genes are TRBV27 and TRBJ2-3, with D perhaps given as TRBD1 or TRBD2 (5 bases each). The V gene's germline CDR1 is MNHEY and CDR2 SMNVEV (reference sequence). Deletions cut 6 bases from V and 5 bases from J, with 21 bases between. The CDR3 has 16 amino acids. CDR3 nucleotide sequence: TGTGCCAGCAGCCGTGGGGGTGGGGAGAGGAGAGATACGCAGTATTTT. Translating it yields CASSRGGGERRDTQYF.

The table lists this clonotype with many counts. V is TRBV25-1 and J is TRBJ1-6; 7 nucleotides align to TRBD1. V lost 4 bases and J lost 8; bases outside the gene matches: 5. CDR3 length equals 14 residues. Germline V gene data show CDR1 as MGHDK and CDR2 as SYGVNS. CDR3: CASSGQGRDSPLHF. CDR3 bases: TGTGCCAGCAGTGGACAGGGACGAGATTCACCCCTCCACTTT.

As for this clonotype: A single base separates this from a much larger clone, so it may be a read error. This chain connects TRBV6-5 to TRBJ2-3; D remains ambiguous. The length of the CDR3 is 14 residues. Looked up from germline, CDR1 is MNHEY and CDR2 is SVGAGI. Written as DNA, the CDR3 is TGTGCCAGCATTTACGACGGCCACACAGATACGCAGTATTTT. This encodes CASIYDGHTDTQYF.

As for this clonotype: The junction shows a germline mismatch at one end, possibly a read error. V gene TRBV20-1 combines with J gene TRBJ2-3; 14 positions agree with TRBD2. The germline V gene has CDR1 DFQATT and CDR2 SNEGSKA (reference sequence). This CDR3 contains 20 residues. The CDR3 is CGADTGTSGSYSGPGDTQYF. The CDR3 DNA follows: TGCGGTGCTGACACCGGGACTAGCGGGAGTTATTCGGGGCCCGGAGATACGCAGTATTTT.

In this sample, this clonotype turned up a few times. The rearrangement links TRBV5-1 to TRBJ1-2; perhaps TRBD1 as D (6 bases). V lost 1 base and J 4 bases, leaving 14 bases between the germline ends. CDR3 length equals 15 residues. Germline V gene sequence: CDR1 SGHRS, CDR2 YFSETQ. The CDR3 loop is CASSLMYRDSYGYTF. The CDR3 DNA is TGCGCCAGCAGCTTGATGTACAGGGATTCCTATGGCTACACCTTC.

The chain is built from TRBV19 and TRBJ2-4; 7 bases map to TRBD2. Germline values: CDR1 LNHDA, CDR2 SQIVND (reference sequence). V was pared by 3 bases and J by 14 bases, with 4 bases of the junction left unmatched. This CDR3 spans 11 amino acids. Here the CDR3 DNA reads TGTGCCAGTAGTATCGGCGGACTAGAGTACTTC. Translation: CASSIGGLEYF. The complete variable domain, with remaining parts taken from reference TRBV19 and TRBJ2-4, reads DGGITQSPKYLFRKEGQNVTLSCEQNLNHDAMYWYRQDPGQGLRLIYYSQIVNDFQKGDIAEGYSVSREKKESFPLTVTSAQKNPTAFYLCASSIGGLEYFGAGTRLSVL.

This clonotype was observed many times. J is TRBJ1-1 and V is TRBV24-1; D might be TRBD1 (6 bases). V was clipped by 6 bases and J by 1 base, with 8 bases between them. This CDR3 comprises 13 residues. The V gene's germline CDR1 is KGHDR and CDR2 SFDVKD. The CDR3 spells CATSSDRNTEAFF. Written as DNA, the CDR3 is TGTGCCACCAGTTCGGACAGGAACACTGAAGCTTTCTTT.

This clonotype was seen ten or more times. V gene TRBV24-1 combines with J gene TRBJ2-3; no clear D. Germline V gene data show CDR1 as KGHDR and CDR2 as SFDVKD. Trimming pared 4 bases from V and 3 bases from J, leaving 10 bases between. This CDR3 region has 14 residues. The CDR3 bases are TGTGCCACCAGTGAGAGGTATGATACAGATACGCAGTATTTT. This gives the protein CATSERYDTDTQYF.

V and J are TRBV4-2 and TRBJ1-5, with 8 bases lining up with TRBD1. The CDR3 consists of 16 residues. V shed 0 bases and J 9 bases; nucleotides not matched to a gene: 10. Germline loops: CDR1 LGHNA, CDR2 YNFKEQ. The DNA for the CDR3 is TGTGCCAGCAGCCAAGATACTGGACAGGGAACGCGGCCCCAGCATTTT. It translates to CASSQDTGQGTRPQHF.

Comments on this clonotype: This may stem from a read error, because a much larger clone lies one nucleotide away. The chain couples TRBV10-3 to TRBJ1-6; D may be TRBD1 (6 bases). CDR1 ENHRY and CDR2 SYGVKD come from the germline V gene. The CDR3 has 15 amino acids. Trimming pared 6 bases from V and 7 bases from J, leaving 16 bases between. The DNA of the CDR3 is TGTGCCATCAGAGTACAGGGAATTAAAAATTCACCCCTCCACTTT. Translated: CAIRVQGIKNSPLHF.